The TCR beta chain described here comes from a study of Graves' ophthalmopathy and Graves' hyperthyroidism. This CDR3 comprises 15 residues. The V end was cut by 3 bases, the J end by 0 bases, with 11 bases between. The germline V gene has CDR1 MNHEY and CDR2 SVGAGI. Scientists amplified the TCR beta CDR3 regions from RNA transcripts. First-round RT-PCR relied on HTBI primers, and a second-round multiplex PCR came next. A single record per CDR3 protein comes from TCRdb applying MiXCR to the multiplex PCR reads. The profile shows roughly 160,000 distinct CDR3 sequences, 39% of them singletons. Other autoimmune diseases, uncontrolled infections, pregnancy or lactation excluded patients from enrollment. The sample holds a few counts of this clonotype. The antigen is undetermined. Regarding the study as a whole: Thyroid clonotypes that were expanded above 0.001 frequency mostly also appeared in blood.

The sequenced sample was peripheral blood. The sequence derives from a man aged 25 to 40 with Graves' ophthalmopathy. The rearrangement uses TRBV6-5 and TRBJ1-1; D is undetermined. The CDR3 coding sequence is TGTGCCAGCAGTTATTCGACGGTGGTGAACACTGAAGCTTTCTTT. This gives the protein CASSYSTVVNTEAFF.